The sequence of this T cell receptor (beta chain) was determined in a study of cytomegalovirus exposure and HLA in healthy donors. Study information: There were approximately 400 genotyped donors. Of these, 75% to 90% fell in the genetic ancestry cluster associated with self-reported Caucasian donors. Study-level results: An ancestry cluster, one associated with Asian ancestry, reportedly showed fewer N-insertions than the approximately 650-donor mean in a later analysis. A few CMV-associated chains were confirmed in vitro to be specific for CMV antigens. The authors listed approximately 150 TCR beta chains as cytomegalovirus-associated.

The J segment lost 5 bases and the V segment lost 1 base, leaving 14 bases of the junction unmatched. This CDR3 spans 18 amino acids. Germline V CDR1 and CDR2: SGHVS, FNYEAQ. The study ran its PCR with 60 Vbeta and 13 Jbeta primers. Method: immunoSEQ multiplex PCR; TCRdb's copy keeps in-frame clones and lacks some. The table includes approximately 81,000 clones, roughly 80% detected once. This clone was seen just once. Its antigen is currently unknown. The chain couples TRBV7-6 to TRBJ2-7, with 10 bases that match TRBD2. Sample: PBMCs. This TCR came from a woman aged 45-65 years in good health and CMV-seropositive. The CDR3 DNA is TGTGCCAGCAGCTTAGAGTGGGCGCCTAGCGGGAGTGGGAACGAGCAGTACTTC. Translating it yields CASSLEWAPSGSGNEQYF. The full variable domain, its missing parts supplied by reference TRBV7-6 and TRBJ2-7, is GAGVSQSPRYKVTKRGQDVALRCDPISGHVSLYWYRQALGQGPEFLTYFNYEAQQDKSGLPNDRFSAERPEGSISTLTIQRTEQRDSAMYRCASSLEWAPSGSGNEQYFGPGTRLTVT.